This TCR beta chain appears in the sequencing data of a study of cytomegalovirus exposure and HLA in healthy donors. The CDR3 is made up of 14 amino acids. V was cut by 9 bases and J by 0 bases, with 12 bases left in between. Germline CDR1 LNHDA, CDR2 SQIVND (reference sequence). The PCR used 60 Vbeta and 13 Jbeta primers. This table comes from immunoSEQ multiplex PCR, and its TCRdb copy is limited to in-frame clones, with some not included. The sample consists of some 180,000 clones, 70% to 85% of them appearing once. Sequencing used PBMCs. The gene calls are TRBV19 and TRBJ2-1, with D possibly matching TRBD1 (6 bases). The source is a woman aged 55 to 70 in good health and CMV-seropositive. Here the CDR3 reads CASRQVPSYNEQFF. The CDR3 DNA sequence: TGTGCCAGCAGACAGGTACCCTCCTACAATGAGCAGTTCTTC. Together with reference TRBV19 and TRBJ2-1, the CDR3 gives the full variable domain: DGGITQSPKYLFRKEGQNVTLSCEQNLNHDAMYWYRQDPGQGLRLIYYSQIVNDFQKGDIAEGYSVSREKKESFPLTVTSAQKNPTAFYLCASRQVPSYNEQFFGPGTRLTVL.